These 19 T cell receptor beta chains came from one sample sequenced in a study of blood T cell repertoires in COVID-19. TCRdb keeps only in-frame clones here, not all; method: immunoSEQ multiplex PCR. The sample comprises about 190,000 clones, around 89% of which are singletons, and 0.62% rests with the top ten. The sequencing input was peripheral blood. These receptors were obtained from a middle-aged man with acute or convalescent COVID-19.

The V gene is TRBV2, the J gene TRBJ2-5; 13 bases line up with TRBD2. Per germline, CDR1 SNHLY and CDR2 FYNNEI. The V gene end was trimmed by 4 bases and the J gene end by 0 bases; junction bases not matched to a gene: 5. This CDR3 spans 17 amino acids. The CDR3 DNA reads as TGTGCCAGCAGTGGGGGGACTAGCGGGACCCACCAAGAGACCCAGTACTTC. Amino acids: CASSGGTSGTHQETQYF.

This chain uses TRBV9 with TRBJ1-2; 8 bases fit TRBD1. The V gene end was trimmed by 4 bases and the J gene end by 4 bases; junction bases not matched to a gene: 9. The germline gives CDR1 SGDLS, CDR2 YYNGEE. The length of the CDR3 is 15 residues. The CDR3 reads CASSPPSQGGYGYTF. Written as DNA, the CDR3 is TGTGCCAGCAGCCCCCCGTCACAGGGGGGCTATGGCTACACCTTC. The complete variable domain, with remaining parts taken from reference TRBV9 and TRBJ1-2, reads DSGVTQTPKHLITATGQRVTLRCSPRSGDLSVYWYQQSLDQGLQFLIQYYNGEERAKGNILERFSAQQFPDLHSELNLSSLELGDSALYFCASSPPSQGGYGYTFGSGTRLTVV.

The sample holds one count of this clone. The rearrangement links TRBV4-1 to TRBJ1-2; 7 nucleotides agree with TRBD1. CDR3 length: 13 amino acids. V lost 3 bases, J lost 7 bases, and 5 bases stayed unmatched. Germline assignment: CDR1 MGHRA and CDR2 YSYEKL. The CDR3 sequence is CASSQTGMTGYTF. The DNA for the CDR3 is TGCGCCAGCAGCCAGACAGGGATGACTGGCTACACCTTC.

CDR3 amino acids: CASSIAGASSYEQYF. The CDR3 DNA reads TGTGCCAGCAGTATAGCGGGTGCAAGCTCGTACGAGCAGTACTTC. V gene TRBV27 combines with J gene TRBJ2-7; 7 positions match TRBD2. After removal of 5 bases from V and 4 bases from J, the junction contained 11 bases not matched to a gene. Germline CDR1 is MNHEY and CDR2 is SMNVEV (reference sequence). The length of the CDR3 is 15 residues.

The CDR3 DNA follows: TGTGCCAGCATCTCCCTCCTTGCAGATACGCAGTATTTT. Translated, it gives CASISLLADTQYF. This chain joins TRBV28 and TRBJ2-3; D call uncertain. Germline CDR1 is MDHEN and CDR2 is SYDVKM. V was clipped by 7 bases and J by 4 bases, with 12 bases between them. CDR3 size: 13 residues. The variable domain in full, completed from reference TRBV28 and TRBJ2-3, reads DVKVTQSSRYLVKRTGEKVFLECVQDMDHENMFWYRQDPGLGLRLIYFSYDVKMKEKGDIPEGYSVSREKKERFSLILESASTNQTSMYLCASISLLADTQYFGPGTRLTVL.

A word on this clone: Relative to the germline gene, one junction end is altered; a read error may explain this. V and J are TRBV7-7 and TRBJ1-2, with D possibly TRBD1 on 5 matching bases. Germline V gene lookup returns CDR1 SSHAT and CDR2 FNYEAQ (reference sequence). The CDR3 has 15 residues. The CDR3, as DNA: TGTGCTAGCAGCTTACTGACAGCTGCTAACTATGGCTACACCTTC. Amino acid sequence: CASSLLTAANYGYTF.

This rearrangement joins TRBV6-5 to TRBJ1-1, with D possibly being TRBD1 (6 bases). Germline CDR1 reads MNHEY; CDR2 reads SVGAGI. Trimming removed 5 bases at V and 0 bases at J, with 13 bases between. This CDR3 spans 15 amino acids. The CDR3 loop reads CASSTRQALNTEAFF. The CDR3, as DNA: TGTGCCAGCAGTACTAGACAGGCGTTGAACACTGAAGCTTTCTTT.

V and J are TRBV6-5 and TRBJ1-5, with TRBD1 identical over 9 bases. CDR3 length equals 15 residues. The V and J ends lost 3 bases and 4 bases, in that order; junction bases with no gene match: 4. Germline loops: CDR1 MNHEY, CDR2 SVGAGI. The CDR3 nucleotides read TGTGCCAGCAGTTATGGGACAGGGCTAAATCAGCCCCAGCATTTT. It yields the protein CASSYGTGLNQPQHF.

The chain joins TRBV15 to TRBJ2-5, with D tentatively TRBD2 (5 bases). From germline, CDR1 is LNHNV and CDR2 YYDKDF (reference sequence). This CDR3 region has 17 residues. Trimming stripped 1 base from V and 1 base from J, with 16 bases between. CDR3 coding DNA: TGTGCCACCAGCAGAGTTCCCCAAAAGAGGGCCCAAGAGACCCAGTACTTC. Its protein product is CATSRVPQKRAQETQYF. Drawing the rest from reference TRBV15 and TRBJ2-5, the complete variable domain is DAMVIQNPRYQVTQFGKPVTLSCSQTLNHNVMYWYQQKSSQAPKLLFHYYDKDFNNEADTPDNFQSRRPNTSFCFLDIRSPGLGDTAMYLCATSRVPQKRAQETQYFGPGTRLLVL.

This chain uses TRBV19 with TRBJ1-1, with D perhaps matching TRBD1 (5 bases). V was pared by 5 bases and J by 5 bases, with 12 bases between. The CDR3 loop spans 13 amino acids. The germline gives CDR1 LNHDA, CDR2 SQIVND (reference sequence). The CDR3 region has the DNA TGTGCCAGTAGTCCCAGGGTGAGGACTGAAGCTTTCTTT. Its protein is CASSPRVRTEAFF. The entire variable domain, with the rest obtained from reference TRBV19 and TRBJ1-1, is as follows: DGGITQSPKYLFRKEGQNVTLSCEQNLNHDAMYWYRQDPGQGLRLIYYSQIVNDFQKGDIAEGYSVSREKKESFPLTVTSAQKNPTAFYLCASSPRVRTEAFFGQGTRLTVV.

The chain uses TRBV18 and TRBJ2-5, with TRBD2 as a possible D gene (6 bases). Germline-derived CDR1 and CDR2 are KGHSH and LQKENI. The germline V and J ends were trimmed by 3 bases and 0 bases, with 17 bases remaining between them. This CDR3 has 17 residues. The CDR3: CASSPGDSGMYQETQYF. The CDR3 DNA follows: TGTGCCAGCTCACCGGGAGATAGCGGAATGTACCAAGAGACCCAGTACTTC.

V and J are TRBV29-1 and TRBJ2-1; possible D gene TRBD1, 6 bases. The V gene lost 4 bases and the J gene lost 5 bases, with 15 bases spanning the gap. Germline V gene lookup returns CDR1 SQVTM and CDR2 ANQGSEA. The CDR3 totals 14 residues. The CDR3 protein is CSVGPGQQNNEQFF. For the CDR3, the DNA is TGCAGCGTTGGACCGGGACAACAAAACAATGAGCAGTTCTTC.

This clone came up once. As DNA, the CDR3 is TGTGCCAGCAGTCCGGGGGGACAGGGAACCTACGAGCAGTACGTC. Translating gives CASSPGGQGTYEQYV. The chain is built from TRBV28 and TRBJ2-7; 9 bases map to TRBD1. V lost 5 bases, J lost 2 bases, and 7 bases stayed unmatched. The CDR3 is 15 amino acids. Germline V gene data show CDR1 as MDHEN and CDR2 as SYDVKM.

The rearrangement uses TRBV24-1 and TRBJ1-2; the D is unclear. Germline loops: CDR1 KGHDR, CDR2 SFDVKD. With 1 base removed from V and 8 bases from J, the gap between germline ends came to 7 bases. CDR3 length: 12 amino acids. The CDR3 spells CATSDFQLGYTF. The CDR3 coding sequence is TGTGCCACCAGTGATTTCCAGTTAGGCTACACCTTC.

This clone was counted once. This chain connects TRBV6-6 to TRBJ1-4, with 7 bases matching TRBD1. V lost 4 bases and J lost 2; bases outside the gene matches: 7. The germline V gene encodes CDR1 MNHNY and CDR2 SVGAGI (reference sequence). This CDR3 is built from 16 residues. The CDR3 region is CASSFSGGPTNEKLFF. CDR3 nucleotides: TGTGCCAGCAGTTTTTCAGGGGGACCCACTAATGAAAAACTGTTTTTT.

This CDR3 reads CASSEQDGRIEQYF. Written as DNA, the CDR3 is TGTGCCAGCAGTGAGCAGGATGGGCGTATCGAGCAGTACTTC. This chain connects TRBV2 to TRBJ2-7; no reliable D call. Germline V gene sequence: CDR1 SNHLY, CDR2 FYNNEI. This CDR3 has 14 amino acids. The V end was cut by 3 bases, the J end by 6 bases, with 15 bases between. Complete variable domain (other parts from reference TRBV2 and TRBJ2-7): EPEVTQTPSHQVTQMGQEVILRCVPISNHLYFYWYRQILGQKVEFLVSFYNNEISEKSEIFDDQFSVERPDGSNFTLKIRSTKLEDSAMYFCASSEQDGRIEQYFGPGTRLTVT.

This chain connects TRBV24-1 to TRBJ2-3, with no clear D. Looked up from germline, CDR1 is KGHDR and CDR2 is SFDVKD. The V and J ends lost 1 base and 4 bases respectively, with 5 bases between them. This CDR3 has 13 residues. The CDR3 is CATSDFLPDTQYF. Here the CDR3 DNA reads TGTGCCACCAGTGATTTTCTCCCAGATACGCAGTATTTT.

The chain links TRBV3-1 (or the pseudogene TRBV3-2) to TRBJ2-5; no definite D call. The CDR3 extends over 12 amino acids. Germline V gives CDR1 LGHDT, CDR2 YNNKEL (reference sequence). V gave up 0 bases and J gave up 5 bases, with 4 bases separating them. In nucleotides, the CDR3 is TGTGCCAGCAGCCAAGATATCGAGACCCAGTACTTC. The encoded protein is CASSQDIETQYF.

This chain joins TRBV7-2 and TRBJ2-7, with 8 bases identical to TRBD2. With 0 bases clipped from V and 3 bases from J, the junction kept 7 bases outside the gene matches. CDR1 and CDR2 (germline): SGHTA, FQGNSA. This CDR3 has 16 residues. The CDR3 DNA sequence: TGTGCCAGCAGCTTAGCTGCGGGAGGCACCATCTACGAGCAGTACTTC. It is translated as CASSLAAGGTIYEQYF.